Listed here are 18 T cell receptor beta chains from one sample, sequenced in a study of blood T cell repertoires in COVID-19. Some clones are missing from TCRdb's copy, which holds only in-frame ones; the method was immunoSEQ multiplex PCR. The table records roughly 190,000 clones, around 86% of them present only once. Sequencing was done on a sample of peripheral blood. These receptors came from a woman in her thirties or forties with acute or convalescent COVID-19.

This chain uses TRBV3-1 (or the pseudogene TRBV3-2) with TRBJ2-5; D might be TRBD2 (6 bases). CDR1 and CDR2 from the germline V gene are LGHDT and YNNKEL (reference sequence). This CDR3 region has 12 residues. Trimming removed 7 bases from V and 3 bases from J, with 9 bases in between. The CDR3 sequence: CASTWGEETQYF. Here the CDR3 DNA reads TGTGCCAGCACTTGGGGGGAAGAGACCCAGTACTTC.

This clone was seen only a few times. The V call is TRBV2, the J call TRBJ1-5; D uncertain. The V end was cut by 7 bases, the J end by 6 bases, with 13 bases between. This CDR3 contains 13 residues. Germline V gives CDR1 SNHLY, CDR2 FYNNEI. CDR3 bases: TGTGCCAGCAAACCCGAACTTAGTCAGCCCCAGCATTTT. Encoded protein: CASKPELSQPQHF.

The V gene is TRBV7-9, the J gene TRBJ2-2; 11 bases fit TRBD2. This CDR3 is built from 17 residues. Looked up from germline, CDR1 is SEHNR and CDR2 is FQNEAQ (reference sequence). The ends lost 1 base at V and 4 bases at J; junction bases unmatched: 5. CDR3 nucleotide sequence: TGTGCCAGCAGCTTAGGGTCTAGCGGGGGGACCACCGGGGAGCTGTTTTTT. This sequence encodes CASSLGSSGGTTGELFF.

J is TRBJ1-5 and V is TRBV5-5, with a tentative D call TRBD1 (6 bases). This CDR3 contains 15 residues. Germline V CDR1 and CDR2: SGHKS, YYEKEE (reference sequence). Trimming stripped 4 bases from V and 3 bases from J, with 14 bases between. The CDR3 nucleotides read TGTGCCAGCAGCCAGCATACAGGGTCCAATCAGCCCCAGCATTTT. Residues: CASSQHTGSNQPQHF.

The chain joins TRBV7-9 to TRBJ1-1, with a tentative D call TRBD1 (6 bases). Germline CDR1 reads SEHNR; CDR2 reads FQNEAQ (reference sequence). The CDR3 length is 14 residues. Trimming took off 3 bases at V and 4 bases at J, with 12 bases between the two ends. As DNA, the CDR3 is TGTGCCAGCAGCTTGAGACAGGCGCCCACTGAAGCTTTCTTT. Its protein is CASSLRQAPTEAFF. Drawing the rest from reference TRBV7-9 and TRBJ1-1, the complete variable domain is DTGVSQNPRHKITKRGQNVTFRCDPISEHNRLYWYRQTLGQGPEFLTYFQNEAQLEKSRLLSDRFSAERPKGSFSTLEIQRTEQGDSAMYLCASSLRQAPTEAFFGQGTRLTVV.

The chain couples TRBV3-1 (or the pseudogene TRBV3-2) to TRBJ1-6, with 8 bases identical to TRBD1. CDR3 length equals 20 residues. Looked up from germline, CDR1 is LGHDT and CDR2 is YNNKEL (reference sequence). V was clipped by 4 bases and J by 0 bases; unmatched bases: 14. The CDR3 sequence: CASSPPGTGRLSSYNSPLHF. Here the CDR3 DNA reads TGTGCCAGCAGCCCCCCGGGGACAGGTAGATTAAGCTCCTATAATTCACCCCTCCACTTT.

The genes are TRBV5-4 and TRBJ2-7; 9 nucleotides agree with TRBD1. In germline, CDR1 is SGHNT, CDR2 YYREEE (reference sequence). This CDR3 spans 15 amino acids. V lost 4 bases to trimming and J lost 0 bases; unmatched junction nucleotides: 5. CDR3 nucleotides: TGTGCCAGCAGCCTCGGACAGGGGTCCTCCTACGAGCAGTACTTC. This translates into CASSLGQGSSYEQYF.

The chain has TRBV28 and TRBJ2-2, with D unclear. From germline, CDR1 is MDHEN and CDR2 SYDVKM. The germline V and J ends were trimmed by 2 bases and 7 bases, with 5 bases remaining between them. The CDR3 has 12 amino acids. Written as DNA, the CDR3 is TGTGCCAGCAGTTTACGTGTCGGGGAGCTGTTTTTT. Amino acids: CASSLRVGELFF.

This sequence joins TRBV19 and TRBJ2-3, with TRBD2 matching over 9 bases. Trimming removed 3 bases from V and 1 base from J; junction bases left unmatched: 2. The germline V gene encodes CDR1 LNHDA and CDR2 SQIVND (reference sequence). The CDR3 runs to 15 residues. In nucleotides, the CDR3 is TGTGCCAGTAGTATTCAGCGGGGGGGCACAGATACGCAGTATTTT. Its translation is CASSIQRGGTDTQYF. Full variable domain (missing parts from reference TRBV19 and TRBJ2-3): DGGITQSPKYLFRKEGQNVTLSCEQNLNHDAMYWYRQDPGQGLRLIYYSQIVNDFQKGDIAEGYSVSREKKESFPLTVTSAQKNPTAFYLCASSIQRGGTDTQYFGPGTRLTVL.

In this sample, this clone turned up once. The chain is built from TRBV28 and TRBJ2-7, with a possible D match to TRBD1 (6 bases). The length of the CDR3 is 12 residues. Between the trimmed V and J ends, which lost 8 bases and 2 bases, there was a span of 10 bases. Germline loops: CDR1 MDHEN, CDR2 SYDVKM. Written as DNA, the CDR3 is TGTGCCAGCCACGACAGGCCCTACGAGCAGTACTTC. It specifies CASHDRPYEQYF.

With respect to this clone: Other DNA sequences in this sample translate to the same CDR3. The chain combines TRBV5-1 with TRBJ1-4; 9 bases line up with TRBD1. V trimming: 4 bases; J trimming: 7 bases; junction bases outside the gene matches: 5. Germline CDR1 reads SGHRS; CDR2 reads YFSETQ. This CDR3 is built from 14 residues. The chain's CDR3 is CASSLGQGGEKLFF. DNA of the CDR3: TGCGCCAGCAGCCTGGGACAGGGCGGTGAAAAACTGTTTTTT.

The chain links TRBV6-1 to TRBJ1-2; D not resolved. With 3 bases removed from V and 8 bases from J, the gap between germline ends came to 7 bases. In germline, CDR1 is MNHNS, CDR2 SASEGT. This CDR3 is 11 amino acids long. DNA for the CDR3: TGTGCCAGCAGTGATGGGCGCGGCTACACCTTC. It translates to CASSDGRGYTF.

Comment on this clone: A read error may account for a junction end that differs from germline. This chain uses TRBV4-1 with TRBJ1-2; 8 bases fit TRBD1. The CDR3 extends over 15 amino acids. In germline, CDR1 is MGHRA, CDR2 YSYEKL. This CDR3 is CASSQVGDRPKFMFF. The CDR3 DNA reads as TGCGCCAGCAGCCAAGTGGGGGACAGGCCGAAATTTATGTTCTTC.

The CDR3 nucleotides read TGCAGTGCTCGGACAGGGAATGGCTACACCTTC. Amino acid sequence: CSARTGNGYTF. The rearrangement joins TRBV20-1 to TRBJ1-2; 8 bases are shared with TRBD1. CDR1 and CDR2 from the germline V gene are DFQATT and SNEGSKA (reference sequence). The CDR3 has 11 residues. V shed 5 bases, J shed 6 bases, and the junction held 2 bases outside the gene matches.

CDR3 region: CASSQVSRGELFF. The CDR3 DNA reads TGTGCCAGCAGCCAAGTGAGCCGAGGGGAGCTGTTTTTT. V is TRBV3-1 (or the pseudogene TRBV3-2) and J is TRBJ2-2; D not resolved. Trimming removed 1 base from V and 8 bases from J, with 8 bases in between. The CDR3 has 13 amino acids. Germline CDR1 LGHDT, CDR2 YNNKEL (reference sequence).

The chain links TRBV24-1 to TRBJ2-3, with 7 positions matching TRBD2. V lost 3 bases to trimming and J lost 0 bases; unmatched junction nucleotides: 5. Germline CDR1 and CDR2: KGHDR and SFDVKD. This CDR3 region has 16 residues. CDR3 loop: CATSDTRGGSTDTQYF. The CDR3 DNA follows: TGTGCCACCAGTGATACCCGCGGGGGAAGCACAGATACGCAGTATTTT.

The chain uses TRBV19 and TRBJ2-4; 7 bases are a match to TRBD1. The CDR3 contains 12 residues. J lost 6 bases, V lost 7 bases, and 3 bases had no gene match. Germline CDR1 reads LNHDA; CDR2 reads SQIVND (reference sequence). The DNA of the CDR3 is TGTGCCAGTACGCCAGGGGGAAACATTCAGTACTTC. Its translation: CASTPGGNIQYF. The full variable domain, its missing parts supplied by reference TRBV19 and TRBJ2-4, is DGGITQSPKYLFRKEGQNVTLSCEQNLNHDAMYWYRQDPGQGLRLIYYSQIVNDFQKGDIAEGYSVSREKKESFPLTVTSAQKNPTAFYLCASTPGGNIQYFGAGTRLSVL.

This sequence joins TRBV30 and TRBJ2-1, with TRBD2 as a possible D gene (7 bases). V lost 3 bases and J lost 2, with 14 bases in between. Germline V gene lookup returns CDR1 GTSNPN and CDR2 SVGIG (reference sequence). The CDR3 contains 15 residues. The CDR3 protein is CAWRPYGGPYNEQFF. The CDR3 nucleotides read TGTGCCTGGAGACCCTACGGGGGGCCCTACAATGAGCAGTTCTTC.